Following are 21 T cell receptor beta chains from one sample sequenced in a study of blood T cells in healthy people across ages. The use of a sample-barcoded 5' primer and a J-beta primer mix characterized a second PCR of roughly 7 to 12 cycles. TCRdb passed the 5' RACE reads through MiXCR, listing each CDR3 protein once. The sample has roughly 500,000 distinct CDR3 sequences, 25% to 30% seen once. The sample consisted of blood. These receptors were collected from a woman aged 70 to 79 in good health.

The table lists this clonotype with many counts. The V call is TRBV27, the J call TRBJ2-5; no definite D call. V dropped 6 bases and J dropped 5 bases, with 13 bases sitting between them. This CDR3 has 13 amino acids. Germline CDR1 MNHEY, CDR2 SMNVEV (reference sequence). The CDR3 nucleotides read TGTGCCAGCAGCTTACGAGTTGCGGAGACCCAGTACTTC. Translation: CASSLRVAETQYF.

The gene calls are TRBV27 and TRBJ1-1; 7 bases are a match to TRBD1. Germline-derived CDR1 and CDR2 are MNHEY and SMNVEV (reference sequence). J lost 2 bases, V lost 3 bases, and 9 bases had no gene match. The CDR3 runs 16 residues. DNA for the CDR3: TGTGCCAGCAGTTTTCCCCGACAGGGCCAAAACACTGAAGCTTTCTTT. Translated: CASSFPRQGQNTEAFF.

The gene calls are TRBV11-2 and TRBJ2-5; 8 bases are shared with TRBD1. The J call may be in error: the DNA end matches TRBJ2-7 better. Germline values: CDR1 SGHAT, CDR2 FQNNGV. This CDR3 region has 15 residues. The CDR3 DNA follows: TGTGCCAGCAGCTCGGGTATGGACAGGGCCTACGAGCAGTACTTC. Translating it yields CASSSGMDRAYEQYF.

The table lists this clonotype with a few counts. The chain combines TRBV6-5 with TRBJ1-1, with TRBD1 matching 7 bases. There are 16 residues in the CDR3. Germline lookup yields CDR1 MNHEY and CDR2 SVGAGI. With 4 bases clipped from V and 2 bases from J, the junction kept 10 bases outside the gene matches. CDR3 sequence reads: CASSLASGQSNTEAFF. Here the CDR3 DNA reads TGTGCCAGCAGTTTGGCCTCGGGACAGTCTAACACTGAAGCTTTCTTT.

A few counts support this clonotype. The chain carries TRBV11-2 and TRBJ2-3; D possibly uses TRBD1 or TRBD2 (6 bases each). The V gene lost 5 bases and the J gene lost 0 bases, with 15 bases spanning the gap. The CDR3 totals 16 residues. Germline CDR1 is SGHAT and CDR2 is FQNNGV. The CDR3 reads CASSPAGGRSTDTQYF. DNA for the CDR3: TGTGCCAGCAGCCCGGCTGGGGGGCGAAGCACAGATACGCAGTATTTT.

This clonotype occurred a few times. This chain connects TRBV6-5 to TRBJ2-3, with D tentatively TRBD1 (6 bases). CDR1 and CDR2 from the germline V gene are MNHEY and SVGAGI. V dropped 4 bases and J dropped 3 bases, with 11 bases sitting between them. The CDR3 sequence is 14 residues long. The DNA of the CDR3 is TGTGCCAGCAGTTCGGCCAGGGGTACAGATACGCAGTATTTT. Translating gives CASSSARGTDTQYF.

In this sample, this clonotype turned up a few times. V and J are TRBV5-1 and TRBJ1-6, with D possibly being TRBD1 (6 bases). V lost 2 bases to trimming and J lost 9 bases, with 12 bases between them. The length of the CDR3 is 14 residues. Germline CDR1 SGHRS, CDR2 YFSETQ. The CDR3 here is CASSLGGSGSPLHF. DNA for the CDR3: TGCGCCAGCAGCTTAGGGGGTTCCGGTTCACCCCTCCACTTT.

The gene calls are TRBV7-2 and TRBJ1-2; D is uncertain. The germline V gene encodes CDR1 SGHTA and CDR2 FQGNSA. Trimming shortened V by 1 base and J by 0 bases, and 12 bases separated the two germline ends. The CDR3 covers 16 residues. The CDR3 region is CASSLGGARANYGYTF. The CDR3 region has the DNA TGTGCCAGCAGCTTAGGGGGAGCTAGAGCTAACTATGGCTACACCTTC. The full variable domain, completed using reference TRBV7-2 and TRBJ1-2, is GAGVSQSPSNKVTEKGKDVELRCDPISGHTALYWYRQSLGQGLEFLIYFQGNSAPDKSGLPSDRFSAERTGGSVSTLTIQRTQQEDSAVYLCASSLGGARANYGYTFGSGTRLTVV.

The rearrangement links TRBV9 to TRBJ1-1; D ambiguous. Germline assignment: CDR1 SGDLS and CDR2 YYNGEE. Trimming cost V 0 bases and J 2 bases, with 11 bases left between them. This CDR3 spans 15 amino acids. In DNA form, the CDR3 reads TGTGCCAGCAGCGTAGCAGTGGTAGAAAACACTGAAGCTTTCTTT. It translates to CASSVAVVENTEAFF.

The chain is built from TRBV6-5 and TRBJ1-1; 10 nucleotides agree with TRBD1. Germline V lookup: CDR1 MNHEY, CDR2 SVGAGI. V was pared by 7 bases and J by 5 bases, with 7 bases of the junction left unmatched. The CDR3 has 14 residues. CDR3 DNA: TGTGCCAGCACCCGGGACAGGGGAGAAACTGAAGCTTTCTTT. It specifies CASTRDRGETEAFF.

The J gene is TRBJ2-5, the V gene TRBV7-8; 16 bases are shared with TRBD2. CDR1 is SGHVS, CDR2 FQNEAQ, per germline. CDR3 size: 17 residues. The trim removed 4 bases at V and 4 bases at J, leaving 6 bases unmatched. CDR3 region: CASSWGLAGGPGETQYF. The CDR3 DNA is TGTGCCAGCAGCTGGGGACTAGCGGGGGGGCCAGGAGAGACCCAGTACTTC.

This sequence joins TRBV5-1 and TRBJ2-1; D unresolved. V lost 0 bases and J 4 bases, leaving 8 bases between the germline ends. The CDR3 length is 14 residues. The germline CDR1 and CDR2 sequences are SGHRS and YFSETQ. The CDR3: CASSLVEPYNEQFF. The DNA of the CDR3 is TGCGCCAGCAGCTTGGTGGAACCATACAATGAGCAGTTCTTC.

The chain is built from TRBV7-8 and TRBJ2-5; possibly TRBD2 for D (6 bases). Per germline, CDR1 SGHVS and CDR2 FQNEAQ. This CDR3 region has 14 residues. Trimming stripped 2 bases from V and 7 bases from J, with 14 bases between. The CDR3 reads CASSLLASEGTQYF. The CDR3 DNA reads TGTGCCAGCAGCTTACTAGCGTCGGAGGGGACCCAGTACTTC.

The table lists this clonotype with a few counts. The V gene is TRBV6-5, the J gene TRBJ2-5; 10 bases are a match to TRBD2. Germline V CDR1 and CDR2: MNHEY, SVGAGI. The CDR3 length is 17 residues. Trimming at V came to 4 bases and at J to 2 bases, leaving 10 bases not matched to a gene. The CDR3, as DNA: TGTGCCAGCAGTTTCTGGAGCGGGGGGGCCGTTCAAGAGACCCAGTACTTC. This gives the protein CASSFWSGGAVQETQYF.

This clonotype was seen a few times. The chain joins TRBV12-3 or TRBV12-4 to TRBJ1-4; TRBD1 agrees at 8 bases. The trim removed 6 bases at V and 3 bases at J, leaving 6 bases unmatched. There are 15 residues in the CDR3. The CDR3 DNA reads as TGTGCCAGCAGCCACGGACAGGGAGCTAATGAAAAACTGTTTTTT. It encodes CASSHGQGANEKLFF.

The chain couples TRBV6-6 to TRBJ1-6; no reliable D call. The CDR3 spans 15 residues. The V end was cut by 7 bases, the J end by 8 bases, with 18 bases between. Germline V CDR1 and CDR2: MNHNY, SVGAGI (reference sequence). This CDR3 reads CASTPRVSGYSPLHF. CDR3 DNA sequence: TGTGCCAGCACGCCGAGGGTTAGCGGATATTCACCCCTCCACTTT.

The rearrangement joins TRBV12-3 or TRBV12-4 to TRBJ2-5; D is uncertain. This CDR3 region has 14 residues. V dropped 4 bases and J dropped 5 bases, with 14 bases sitting between them. DNA of the CDR3: TGTGCCAGCAGTTCCCAGGAATCCGCGGAGACCCAGTACTTC. Amino acids: CASSSQESAETQYF.

This clonotype was detected many times. J is TRBJ2-5 and V is TRBV2; D is perhaps TRBD1 or TRBD2 (6 bases each). The CDR3 contains 12 residues. The germline V gene has CDR1 SNHLY and CDR2 FYNNEI. With 7 bases removed from V and 8 bases from J, the gap between germline ends came to 14 bases. This CDR3 is CASNYHGGTQYF. The CDR3 DNA is TGTGCCAGCAATTATCACGGGGGCACCCAGTACTTC.

This clonotype was found a few times. This rearrangement joins TRBV7-2 to TRBJ2-3, with a tentative D call TRBD2 (5 bases). Germline V gene lookup returns CDR1 SGHTA and CDR2 FQGNSA. This CDR3 has 14 residues. V shed 5 bases and J shed 2 bases, with 11 bases lying between them. The DNA for the CDR3 is TGTGCCAGCAGCGCAATCGGACTCACAGATACGCAGTATTTT. Protein product: CASSAIGLTDTQYF.

The chain uses TRBV15 and TRBJ2-3, with 10 bases fitting TRBD2. Trimming at V came to 5 bases and at J to 3 bases, leaving 8 bases not matched to a gene. CDR3 length: 16 residues. CDR1 and CDR2 (germline): LNHNV, YYDKDF (reference sequence). The CDR3 DNA sequence: TGTGCCACCAGCTCCCAAGCGGGGGGGCGAACAGATACGCAGTATTTT. Translation gives CATSSQAGGRTDTQYF.

The chain couples TRBV7-2 to TRBJ2-1; D gene unclear. CDR3 length: 16 residues. The ends were cut back, 5 bases at V and 4 bases at J, with 18 bases in the middle. Germline CDR1 reads SGHTA; CDR2 reads FQGNSA. CDR3 bases: TGTGCCAGCAGCCTGAAGTGGGGTCAGGCGTACAATGAGCAGTTCTTC. It encodes CASSLKWGQAYNEQFF.